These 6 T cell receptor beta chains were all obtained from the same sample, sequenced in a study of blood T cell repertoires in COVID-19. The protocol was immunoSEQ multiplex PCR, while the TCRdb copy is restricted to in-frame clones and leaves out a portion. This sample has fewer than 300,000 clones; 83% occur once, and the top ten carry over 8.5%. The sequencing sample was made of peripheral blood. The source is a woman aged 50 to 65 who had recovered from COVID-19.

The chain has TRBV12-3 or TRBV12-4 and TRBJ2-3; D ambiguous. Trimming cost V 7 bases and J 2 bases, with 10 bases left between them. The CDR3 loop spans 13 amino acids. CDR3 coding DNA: TGTGCCAGCACCTTTAGACTCACAGATACGCAGTATTTT. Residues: CASTFRLTDTQYF.

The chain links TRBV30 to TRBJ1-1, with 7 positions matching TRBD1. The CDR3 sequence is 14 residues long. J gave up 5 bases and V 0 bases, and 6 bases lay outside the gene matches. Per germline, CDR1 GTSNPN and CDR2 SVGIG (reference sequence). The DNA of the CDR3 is TGTGCCTGGAGTGTAACCAGGGGGGCGACTGAAGCTTTCTTT. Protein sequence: CAWSVTRGATEAFF.

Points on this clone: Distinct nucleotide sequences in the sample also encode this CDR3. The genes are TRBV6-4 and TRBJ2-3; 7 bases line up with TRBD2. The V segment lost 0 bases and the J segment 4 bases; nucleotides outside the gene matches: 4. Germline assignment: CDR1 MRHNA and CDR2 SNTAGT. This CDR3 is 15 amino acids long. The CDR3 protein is CASSDSAGEADTQYF. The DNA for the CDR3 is TGTGCCAGCAGTGACTCGGCGGGAGAAGCAGATACGCAGTATTTT.

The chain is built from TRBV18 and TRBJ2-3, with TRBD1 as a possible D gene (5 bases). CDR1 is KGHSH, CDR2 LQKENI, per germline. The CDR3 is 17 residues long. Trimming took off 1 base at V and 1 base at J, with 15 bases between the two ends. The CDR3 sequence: CASSPLGVRVGTDTQYF. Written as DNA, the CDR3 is TGTGCCAGCTCACCACTTGGTGTCAGGGTGGGCACAGATACGCAGTATTTT.

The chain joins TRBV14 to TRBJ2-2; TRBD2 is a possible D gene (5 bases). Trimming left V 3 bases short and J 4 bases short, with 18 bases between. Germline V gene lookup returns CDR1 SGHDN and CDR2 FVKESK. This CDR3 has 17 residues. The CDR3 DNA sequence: TGTGCCAGCAGCCACCCTCGAGGGATTGGAGGCACCGGGGAGCTGTTTTTT. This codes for CASSHPRGIGGTGELFF.

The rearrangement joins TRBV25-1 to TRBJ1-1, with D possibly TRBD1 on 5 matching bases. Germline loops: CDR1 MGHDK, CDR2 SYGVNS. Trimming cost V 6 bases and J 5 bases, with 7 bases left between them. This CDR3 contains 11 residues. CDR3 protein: CASRDSTEAFF. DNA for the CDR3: TGTGCCAGCAGAGACAGTACTGAAGCTTTCTTT.